This T cell receptor (beta chain) was recorded in a study of post-analysis software for immune sequencing data. Study in general: Disease courses included relapsing-remitting, secondary progressive and progressive-relapsing multiple sclerosis.

Carried by the TCR beta cDNA libraries were unique molecular identifiers. TCRdb ran MiXCR on the PCR reads and lists one entry per CDR3 protein. The sample has 430,000 or so distinct CDR3 sequences; 30% to 40% are singletons. As to this clonotype: A much larger clonotype is one base distant, so this may be a read error.

The TCR was taken from a girl aged 2 to 9 with multiple sclerosis. Sequenced: blood.

CDR3 loop: CAASSQLDSYEQYF. CDR3 coding DNA: TGTGCCGCCAGCAGCCAACTGGACAGCTACGAGCAGTACTTC. V is TRBV15 and J is TRBJ2-7; tentatively, D is TRBD1 (6 bases). This CDR3 has 14 amino acids. Germline V gives CDR1 LNHNV, CDR2 YYDKDF (reference sequence). Based on the CDR3 plus reference TRBV15 and TRBJ2-7, the full variable domain is DAMVIQNPRYQVTQFGKPVTLSCSQTLNHNVMYWYQQKSSQAPKLLFHYYDKDFNNEADTPDNFQSRRPNTSFCFLDIRSPGLGDTAMYLCAASSQLDSYEQYFGPGTRLTVT.